Below, one T cell receptor beta chain is given with its context. The CDR3 has 15 amino acids. With 2 bases clipped from V and 4 bases from J, the junction kept 7 bases outside the gene matches. Germline CDR1 is SGHKS and CDR2 is YYEKEE (reference sequence). The entry originates in a study of OX40 agonist ivuxolimab in advanced cancers. Study background: Dose-escalation patients had hepatocellular carcinoma, melanoma, renal cell or head and neck cancer.

TCRdb's copy holds only in-frame clones and misses some; the assay was immunoSEQ multiplex PCR. The table has 65,000 to 85,000 clones, more than 70% seen once. This specimen consisted of CD4+ or CD8+ T cells sorted from blood, obtained in a trial of the OX40 agonist ivuxolimab. The chain joins TRBV5-5 to TRBJ1-2; TRBD1 matches at 8 bases. This TCR was sampled from an adult with an advanced solid tumor such as melanoma, head and neck, liver or kidney cancer. CDR3 residues: CASSLQNRGSYGYTF. As DNA, the CDR3 is TGTGCCAGCAGCTTACAAAACAGGGGGAGCTATGGCTACACCTTC.